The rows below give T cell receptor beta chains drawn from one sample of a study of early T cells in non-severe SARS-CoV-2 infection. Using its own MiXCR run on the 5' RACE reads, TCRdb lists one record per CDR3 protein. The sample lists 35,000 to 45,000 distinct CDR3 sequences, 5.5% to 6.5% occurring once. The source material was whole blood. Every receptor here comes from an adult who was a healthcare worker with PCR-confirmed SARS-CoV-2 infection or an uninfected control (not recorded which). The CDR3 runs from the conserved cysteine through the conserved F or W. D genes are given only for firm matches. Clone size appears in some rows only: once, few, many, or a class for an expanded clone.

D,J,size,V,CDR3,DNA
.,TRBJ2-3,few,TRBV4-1,CASSQGDSPSTDTQYF,TGCGCCAGCAGCCAGGGTGACAGTCCTAGCACAGATACGCAGTATTTT
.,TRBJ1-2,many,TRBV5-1,CASSFKPGQSGYGYTF,TGCGCCAGCAGCTTTAAGCCAGGACAGTCTGGCTATGGCTACACCTTC
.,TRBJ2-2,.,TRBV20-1,CSAEAENTGELFF,TGCAGTGCCGAAGCGGAGAACACCGGGGAGCTGTTTTTT
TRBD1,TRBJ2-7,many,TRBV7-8,CASSLALLDRGSYEQYF,TGTGCCAGCAGCTTAGCGCTGCTGGACAGGGGTTCCTACGAGCAGTACTTC
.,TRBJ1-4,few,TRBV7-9,CASSRTELRNRSNEKLFF,TGTGCCAGCAGCCGGACAGAACTTCGGAACAGGTCTAATGAAAAACTGTTTTTT
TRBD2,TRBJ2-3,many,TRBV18,CASRAGINTDTQYF,TGTGCCAGCCGAGCGGGGATCAACACAGATACGCAGTATTTT
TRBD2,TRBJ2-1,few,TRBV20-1,CSAEVTSGKGGEQFF,TGCAGTGCTGAGGTAACTAGCGGAAAAGGAGGGGAGCAGTTCTTC
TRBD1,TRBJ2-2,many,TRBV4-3,CASSQETGGLAGELFF,TGCGCCAGCAGCCAAGAGACAGGGGGGCTCGCCGGGGAGCTGTTTTTT
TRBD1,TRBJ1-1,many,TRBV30,CAWGGQPNTEAFF,TGTGCCTGGGGGGGACAGCCGAACACTGAAGCTTTCTTT
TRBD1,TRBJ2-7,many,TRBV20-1,CSATPGQGYEQYF,TGCAGTGCGACTCCGGGACAGGGGTACGAGCAGTACTTC
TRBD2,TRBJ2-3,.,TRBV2,CASSPSGRMTDTQYF,TGTGCCAGCAGTCCTAGCGGGAGAATGACAGATACGCAGTATTTT
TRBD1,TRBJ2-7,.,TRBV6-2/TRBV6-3,CASTTTGGAYEQYF,TGTGCCAGCACCACGACAGGGGGAGCCTACGAGCAGTACTTC
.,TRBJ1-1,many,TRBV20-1,CSAPGTRRDTEAFF,TGCAGTGCCCCCGGTACCCGGAGAGACACTGAAGCTTTCTTT
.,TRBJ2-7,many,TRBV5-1,CASSLVAGSSQYF,TGCGCCAGCAGCTTGGTTGCGGGTAGCTCGCAGTACTTC
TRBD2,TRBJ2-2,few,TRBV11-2,CASSLRALAGYTGELFF,TGTGCCAGCAGCTTACGTGCGCTAGCGGGATACACCGGGGAGCTGTTTTTT
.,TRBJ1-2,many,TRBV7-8,CASSLGGKNYGYTF,TGTGCCAGCAGCTTAGGTGGGAAGAACTATGGCTACACCTTC
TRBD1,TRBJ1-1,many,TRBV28,CASSRDRDLNTEAFF,TGTGCCAGCAGTAGGGACAGGGATTTGAACACTGAAGCTTTCTTT
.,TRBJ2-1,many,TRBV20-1,CSARSTSLYNEQFF,TGCAGTGCTAGATCTACCAGTCTATACAATGAGCAGTTCTTC
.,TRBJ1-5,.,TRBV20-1,CSAHQGSNQPQHF,TGCAGTGCACATCAGGGGAGCAATCAGCCCCAGCATTTT
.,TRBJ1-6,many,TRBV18,CASSPPEESPLHF,TGTGCCAGCTCACCTCCGGAGGAATCACCCCTCCACTTT
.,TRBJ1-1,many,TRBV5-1,CASSLGTIQDPEAFF,TGCGCCAGCAGCTTGGGCACCATACAGGATCCTGAAGCTTTCTTT
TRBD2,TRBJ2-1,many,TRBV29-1,CSPHLAAPYNEQFF,TGCAGCCCTCACCTAGCGGCCCCCTACAATGAGCAGTTCTTC
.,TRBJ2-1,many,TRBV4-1,CASSQDGQARPNEQFF,TGCGCCAGCAGCCAAGATGGGCAAGCGAGGCCCAATGAGCAGTTCTTC
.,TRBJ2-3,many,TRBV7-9,CASSQGPRGDTQYF,TGTGCCAGCAGCCAGGGACCTCGAGGAGATACGCAGTATTTT
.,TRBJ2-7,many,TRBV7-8,CASSLLRDPDEQYF,TGTGCCAGCAGCCTGCTCCGGGACCCTGATGAGCAGTACTTC
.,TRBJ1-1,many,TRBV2,CASNRGPGEWFF,TGTGCCAGCAATCGGGGCCCTGGGGAATGGTTCTTT
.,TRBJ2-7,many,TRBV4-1,CASSQNVDGFRHYEQYF,TGCGCCAGCAGCCAAAATGTAGACGGCTTTCGGCACTACGAGCAGTACTTC
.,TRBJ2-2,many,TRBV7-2,CASSHRNRENTGELFF,TGTGCCAGCAGCCATAGGAACAGGGAAAACACCGGGGAGCTGTTTTTT
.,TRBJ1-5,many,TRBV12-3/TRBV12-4,CASSPSGGESNQPQHF,TGTGCCAGCAGTCCTTCGGGGGGGGAGAGCAATCAGCCCCAGCATTTT
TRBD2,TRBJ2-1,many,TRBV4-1,CASSQEGTSGWNEQFF,TGCGCCAGCAGCCAAGAGGGAACTAGCGGATGGAATGAGCAGTTCTTC
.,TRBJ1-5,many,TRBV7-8,CASSLADPGVKQPQHF,TGTGCCAGCAGCTTAGCTGACCCGGGGGTTAAGCAGCCCCAGCATTTT
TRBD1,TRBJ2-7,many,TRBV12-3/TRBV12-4,CASRMTGSLDEQYF,TGTGCCAGCAGGATGACAGGGTCTCTCGACGAGCAGTACTTC
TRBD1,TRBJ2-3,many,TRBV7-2,CASSYQTGAPDTQYF,TGTGCCAGCAGCTACCAGACAGGGGCCCCAGATACGCAGTATTTT
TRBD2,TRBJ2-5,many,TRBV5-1,CASSLGLAGGQETQYF,TGCGCCAGCAGCTTGGGACTAGCGGGGGGACAAGAGACCCAGTACTTC
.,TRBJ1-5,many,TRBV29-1,CSELYRVFIPQHF,TGCAGCGAACTCTACAGGGTTTTCATTCCCCAGCATTTT